This T cell receptor (beta chain) is drawn from a study of metastatic and nonmetastatic thyroid tumors (dated by TCRdb to between 2020 and 2021). For the study in its entirety: Repertoires were compared across peripheral blood and tumor or nodule tissue samples from malignant and benign thyroid patients.

Beyond this particular receptor, the publication reports: In both blood and tumor samples, malignant tumors were reported to have significantly higher TCR beta diversity than benign nodules.

Receptor amplification or capture employed PCR. Data came from an Illumina HiSeq 4000. High-throughput sequencing was used to profile the CDR3 region of the TCR beta-chain in every patient. The authors processed their data as follows. The researchers built a classifier to tell apart papillary thyroid cancer patients with distant metastasis, based on CDR3 differences among clinicopathological groups. Repertoire diversity was assessed with the Shannon index, and tumor-blood repertoire similarity with the Morisita-Horn index. The raw public data were reprocessed by TCRdb itself: fastp quality trimming at Q25, MiXCR clonotype calling, in-frame beta chains only. Clone size and V and J calls follow TCRdb, not the original study. This sample has about 19,000 clones in its table, and approximately 24% of those were observed once. The ten largest make up 2.5% to 3.5% of the sample. No patient had received any treatment before thyroid surgery. Using T-cell receptor beta sequencing, the researchers looked back retrospectively at clinical samples from patients, gathered between the early 2010s and the late 2010s.

This clone is regarded as medium-sized (0.01 to 0.1%). The specificity of this receptor is unknown. Base quality data are lacking; no much larger clone is found one base away. According to the germline V gene, CDR1 reads MNHEY and CDR2 reads SVGEGT. Trimming removed 6 bases from V and 1 base from J; the gene matches leave 5 bases unexplained. The CDR3 runs 14 residues from the cysteine to the phenylalanine. CDR3 DNA is the only sequence kept; it has 42 bases, read in frame from the first base. The V gene is TRBV6-2 or TRBV6-3 and the J gene is TRBJ2-7, and 8 bases in between align with TRBD1. The specimen sequenced was blood. This receptor was identified in a male donor with papillary thyroid cancer or a benign thyroid nodule (not recorded which). Some clones in this sample may be carry-over from other donors' samples. DNA sequence: TGTGCCAGCAGAATGGACAGGGCTTCCTACGAGCAGTACTTC. Its amino acids are CASRMDRASYEQYF.